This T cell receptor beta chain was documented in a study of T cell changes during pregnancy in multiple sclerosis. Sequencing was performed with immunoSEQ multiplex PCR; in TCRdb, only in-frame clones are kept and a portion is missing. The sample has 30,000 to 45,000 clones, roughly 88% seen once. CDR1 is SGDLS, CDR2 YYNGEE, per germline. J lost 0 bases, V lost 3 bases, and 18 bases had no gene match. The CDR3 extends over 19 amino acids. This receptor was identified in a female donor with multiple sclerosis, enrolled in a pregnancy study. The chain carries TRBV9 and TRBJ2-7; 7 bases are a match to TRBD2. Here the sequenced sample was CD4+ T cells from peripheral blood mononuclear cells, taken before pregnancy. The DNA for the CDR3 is TGTGCCAGCAGCGCGGGGGGACTTTCCTCTTTCAAGGGCTCCTACGAGCAGTACTTC. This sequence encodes CASSAGGLSSFKGSYEQYF.